This entry is about one T cell receptor beta chain. Its antigen remains unidentified. This entry comes from a study of shared clonotypes between healthy human individuals. Study observations and caveats: With several donors compared, around 5% of naive CD4 clonotypes were shared. Represented genetic and exposure-history diversity was restricted by having few donors.

This CDR3 is 15 amino acids long. The germline CDR1 and CDR2 sequences are MNHEY and SMNVEV (reference sequence). V trimming: 5 bases; J trimming: 0 bases; junction bases outside the gene matches: 6. Generated by immunoSEQ multiplex PCR, the TCRdb table keeps only in-frame clones and is missing some. The table has over a million clones, 78% seen once. This clonotype originated in a man aged 18 to 30 in good health. Some clones in this sample may be carry-over from other donors' samples. The sequencing input was memory CD4+ T cells from PBMCs. The subset here: CD45RA-negative fraction. The genes are TRBV27 and TRBJ2-7; 8 bases match TRBD1. In nucleotides, the CDR3 is TGTGCCAGCAGTCCGACCGGACAGGGCTCCTACGAGCAGTACTTC. This codes for CASSPTGQGSYEQYF.